This T cell receptor beta chain is drawn from a study of T-cell reconstitution after alpha-beta-depleted transplantation in children. TCRbeta library construction was performed incorporating unique molecular identifiers. Using its own MiXCR run on the PCR reads, TCRdb lists one record per CDR3 protein. The repertoire holds about 490,000 distinct CDR3 sequences, with about 10% as singletons. As for this clonotype: Its antigen is unidentified.

General study points: A year had passed since transplant, and T-cell counts and diversity by then came mostly from newly produced T cells. For some patients, TCRbeta diversity was high at day 60 because of recipient T cells and thymic progenitors that survived.

Trimming cost V 3 bases and J 6 bases; bases outside gene matches: 11. The CDR3 sequence is 16 residues long. Germline CDR1 is SGHAT and CDR2 is FQNNGV. This clonotype originated in a child younger than 10 with inherited bone marrow failure, due to receive a stem cell transplant. The material sequenced was PBMCs, taken before TCRalphabeta/CD19-depleted stem cell transplant. The genes are TRBV11-2 and TRBJ2-7, with 10 bases fitting TRBD2. Here the CDR3 reads CASSFLSGRALSEQYF. The CDR3 DNA sequence: TGTGCCAGCAGCTTTCTCAGCGGGAGGGCACTATCCGAGCAGTACTTC.